These 10 T cell receptor beta chains share one sample of origin, sequenced in a study of blood T cell repertoires in COVID-19. Clones were read by immunoSEQ multiplex PCR, and TCRdb kept only the in-frame ones, dropping some. Here the sample spans roughly 150,000 clones, approximately 80% being singletons. Sequencing used PBMCs or T cells enriched from blood (not recorded which). These receptors were taken from an older man who had been exposed to COVID-19.

The chain links TRBV5-1 to TRBJ1-1; D ambiguous. The germline gives CDR1 SGHRS, CDR2 YFSETQ. Trimming removed 4 bases at V and 6 bases at J, with 19 bases between. The CDR3 spans 15 residues. CDR3 amino acids: CASSLTTPGGSEAFF. The CDR3 nucleotides read TGCGCCAGCAGCCTGACTACTCCGGGTGGCTCTGAAGCTTTCTTT. The full variable domain, in which reference TRBV5-1 and TRBJ1-1 provide the parts outside the CDR3, is KAGVTQTPRYLIKTRGQQVTLSCSPISGHRSVSWYQQTPGQGLQFLFEYFSETQRNKGNFPGRFSGRQFSNSRSEMNVSTLELGDSALYLCASSLTTPGGSEAFFGQGTRLTVV.

The chain joins TRBV7-2 to TRBJ1-3; no clear D gene. CDR1 is SGHTA, CDR2 FQGNSA, per germline. The length of the CDR3 is 16 residues. The ends were cut back, 1 base at V and 3 bases at J, with 13 bases in the middle. The CDR3 here is CASSLVIVGLGNTIYF. In nucleotides, the CDR3 is TGTGCCAGCAGCTTAGTTATAGTGGGCCTTGGAAACACCATATATTTT.

This chain uses TRBV7-9 with TRBJ2-2; TRBD1 agrees at 10 bases. CDR3 length equals 15 residues. V shed 3 bases, J shed 6 bases, and the junction held 4 bases outside the gene matches. Germline lookup yields CDR1 SEHNR and CDR2 FQNEAQ (reference sequence). CDR3 nucleotides: TGTGCCAGCAGCTTTCGACAGGGGGCCTCCGGGGAGCTGTTTTTT. This sequence encodes CASSFRQGASGELFF. The entire variable domain, with the rest obtained from reference TRBV7-9 and TRBJ2-2, is as follows: DTGVSQNPRHKITKRGQNVTFRCDPISEHNRLYWYRQTLGQGPEFLTYFQNEAQLEKSRLLSDRFSAERPKGSFSTLEIQRTEQGDSAMYLCASSFRQGASGELFFGEGSRLTVL.

This chain connects TRBV27 to TRBJ2-3, with 10 bases fitting TRBD2. Germline trimming cut 10 bases from V and 7 bases from J; bases unmatched to any gene: 8. The CDR3 runs to 13 residues. Germline CDR1 reads MNHEY; CDR2 reads SMNVEV (reference sequence). DNA for the CDR3: TGTGCCACCAAGCGGGGGGGCGCACATACGCAGTATTTT. Translation: CATKRGGAHTQYF.

The chain uses TRBV3-1 (or the pseudogene TRBV3-2) and TRBJ2-2; D may be TRBD2 (6 bases). Germline CDR1 reads LGHDT; CDR2 reads YNNKEL (reference sequence). V gave up 6 bases and J gave up 4 bases, with 15 bases separating them. This CDR3 region has 15 residues. The CDR3 protein is CASRRRDFPTGELFF. The CDR3 region has the DNA TGTGCCAGCAGGCGCAGGGACTTCCCCACCGGGGAGCTGTTTTTT.

The chain uses TRBV12-3 or TRBV12-4 and TRBJ1-1, with D unresolved. The germline V and J ends were trimmed by 3 bases and 4 bases, with 3 bases remaining between them. CDR3 length: 11 amino acids. CDR3 residues: CASSLRTEAFF. The DNA of the CDR3 is TGTGCCAGCAGTTTGCGCACTGAAGCTTTCTTT.

The chain recombines TRBV24-1 with TRBJ2-7; the match to TRBD1 covers 7 bases. V trimming: 6 bases; J trimming: 0 bases; junction bases outside the gene matches: 7. CDR1 KGHDR and CDR2 SFDVKD come from the germline V gene. The CDR3 runs 15 residues. CDR3 coding DNA: TGTGCCACCAGTTGTAGAGGGGGCAGCTCCTACGAGCAGTACTTC. This sequence encodes CATSCRGGSSYEQYF.

The chain carries TRBV10-3 and TRBJ1-2, with TRBD1 identical over 12 bases. Looked up from germline, CDR1 is ENHRY and CDR2 is SYGVKD. Trimming at V came to 6 bases and at J to 8 bases, leaving 7 bases not matched to a gene. The CDR3 is made up of 14 amino acids. DNA of the CDR3: TGTGCCATCAGACCGGGACAGGGGGCGGCAGGCTACACCTTC. Encoded protein: CAIRPGQGAAGYTF.

V and J are TRBV19 and TRBJ1-1; no definite D call. CDR1 and CDR2 from the germline V gene are LNHDA and SQIVND (reference sequence). The V and J ends lost 8 bases and 2 bases respectively, with 18 bases between them. The CDR3 length is 15 residues. The CDR3 region is CASLVAGGSNTEAFF. The CDR3 DNA reads TGTGCCAGTCTGGTGGCAGGCGGGTCAAACACTGAAGCTTTCTTT.

This clone was found once. The genes are TRBV18 and TRBJ2-3; TRBD2 agrees at 10 bases. This CDR3 has 16 residues. V lost 6 bases to trimming and J lost 0 bases; unmatched junction nucleotides: 6. CDR1 and CDR2 from the germline V gene are KGHSH and LQKENI. The CDR3 spells CASSLSSGGSTDTQYF. The CDR3 bases are TGTGCCAGCTCCCTTAGTAGCGGGGGGAGCACAGATACGCAGTATTTT.